This is a list of T cell receptor beta chains from one sample in a study of shared clonotypes between healthy human individuals. The assay was immunoSEQ multiplex PCR, and TCRdb's table has in-frame clones only and misses some. The sample comprises around 2,000,000 clones, roughly 91% of which are singletons, and 1.5% to 2% rests with the top ten. Sample: naive CD8+ T cells from PBMCs. All receptors come from a man aged 18 to 30 in good health. Some clones in this sample may be carry-over from other donors' samples. Both conserved end residues are part of each CDR3. D genes are given only for firm matches. The size of a clone is reported for some rows only, either as once, few or many, or as a class for expanded clones.

clone_size j_call d_call v_call cdr3_nt cdr3_aa
once TRBJ1-5 TRBD1 TRBV28 TGTGCCAGCAGTCCCGGGACAGGTCTCTTTTATAGCAATCAGCCCCAGCATTTT CASSPGTGLFYSNQPQHF
. TRBJ2-3 TRBD2 TRBV7-9 TGTGCCAGCACCTTACCGACTAGCGGGAGCCCCACAGATACGCAGTATTTT CASTLPTSGSPTDTQYF
. TRBJ1-2 . TRBV28 TGTGCCAGCAGTTTGGGACTCGCTAACTATGGCTACACCTTC CASSLGLANYGYTF
once TRBJ2-7 . TRBV5-6 TGTGCCAGCAGCTCGCGTTTGGGGAGTGTCTACGAGCAGTACTTC CASSSRLGSVYEQYF
. TRBJ2-1 . TRBV28 TGTGCCACCGACGCTGGTGAGCAGTTCTTC CATDAGEQFF
. TRBJ2-2 TRBD2 TRBV7-2 TGTGCCAGCAGCTTAGAGGGACTAGCGACCTACACCGGGGAGCTGTTTTTT CASSLEGLATYTGELFF
. TRBJ2-5 . TRBV23-1 TGCGCCCGAGAGACCCAGTACTTC CARETQYF
. TRBJ2-1 . TRBV9 TGTGCCAGCAGCGTAACCGGGGCGGCTTACTCCTACAATGAGCAGTTCTTC CASSVTGAAYSYNEQFF
. TRBJ2-5 . TRBV28 TGTGCCAGCAGGACAGGGACTGCAAGGACCCAGTACTTC CASRTGTARTQYF
. TRBJ2-7 TRBD1 TRBV27 TGTGCCAGCAGTCCCTCCACAGGGGTTGTCTCCTACGAGCAGTACTTC CASSPSTGVVSYEQYF
. TRBJ2-7 . TRBV29-1 TGCAGCGCAGGAGGGTCCTACGAGCAGTACTTC CSAGGSYEQYF
. TRBJ2-7 . TRBV29-1 TGCAGCGTTGAAGTAAGATCCTACGAGCAGTACTTC CSVEVRSYEQYF
. TRBJ2-1 TRBD2 TRBV4-2 TGTGCCAGCTCCCTTGGACTAGCGGGAGGTTCCTACAATGAGCAGTTCTTC CASSLGLAGGSYNEQFF
. TRBJ2-7 TRBD2 TRBV18 TGTGCCAGCTCACTATCTAGCGGGAGATACTACGAGCAGTACTTC CASSLSSGRYYEQYF
. TRBJ2-7 . TRBV4-1 TGCGCCAGCAGCCAAGAGAGGCGGGGGCACGAGCAGTACTTC CASSQERRGHEQYF
. TRBJ2-1 . TRBV7-9 TGTGCCAGCAGCTTAGGTTGGGGCGGTGAGCAGTTCTTC CASSLGWGGEQFF
once TRBJ2-3 . TRBV7-9 TGTGCCAGCAGCTTAGAAGAACCATTCACAGATACGCAGTATTTT CASSLEEPFTDTQYF
. TRBJ1-1 TRBD1 TRBV5-4 TGTGCCAGCAGCGGGGGACAGTACCCCACTGAAGCTTTCTTT CASSGGQYPTEAFF
. TRBJ2-7 TRBD1 TRBV10-3 TGTGCCATCAGTGAGTACAGGGGTCCAACCTACGAGCAGTACTTC CAISEYRGPTYEQYF
. TRBJ2-1 TRBD2 TRBV12-5 TGTGCTAGTGGTTTGCCGGGACTAGCGGGAGGCTACAATGAGCAGTTCTTC CASGLPGLAGGYNEQFF
. TRBJ2-3 . TRBV5-4 TGTGCCAGTAGCTGGCGGCGAGAAAACACAGATACGCAGTATTTT CASSWRRENTDTQYF
. TRBJ1-1 . TRBV9 TGTGCCAGCAGCGTAGGCGGGGGCGGTTTAGTTAACACTGAAGCTTTCTTT CASSVGGGGLVNTEAFF
. TRBJ2-7 TRBD1 TRBV6-1 TGTGCCACATATGGGACAGCCTCCTACGAGCAGTACTTC CATYGTASYEQYF
. TRBJ2-3 TRBD2 TRBV11-2 TGTGCCAGCAGCCGAAACGGACTAGCGGGAGCCCCAGATACGCAGTATTTT CASSRNGLAGAPDTQYF
. TRBJ2-7 TRBD1 TRBV15 TGTGCCACCAGCAGCCCGGGACAGGCATACTACGAGCAGTACTTC CATSSPGQAYYEQYF
. TRBJ2-7 . TRBV30 TGTGCCTGGAGCCCTCAGGGGGGAGAGCAGTACTTC CAWSPQGGEQYF
. TRBJ2-1 . TRBV9 TGTGCCAGCAGCGCCCCGACTACGGCGGGACGCAATGAGCAGTTCTTC CASSAPTTAGRNEQFF
. TRBJ1-1 . TRBV18 TGTGCCAGCTCACCAAGCCCAGGGGTCGACACTGAAGCTTTCTTT CASSPSPGVDTEAFF
. TRBJ2-1 . TRBV15 TGTGCCACCAGCACCCGTTTCGTGCAGTTCTTC CATSTRFVQFF
. TRBJ1-1 . TRBV29-1 TGCAGCGTTGAGAGGCAGCGCGAAGCTTTCTTT CSVERQREAFF
. TRBJ2-1 TRBD2 TRBV28 TGTGCCAGCAGTCCACGGGAGGTTTCCTACAATGAGCAGTTCTTC CASSPREVSYNEQFF
. TRBJ1-2 TRBD1 TRBV7-9 TGTGCCAGCAGCTTCTCCGACAGGGCGGGCTACACCTTC CASSFSDRAGYTF
. TRBJ2-7 . TRBV27 TGTGCCAGCAGTTTGGGTGTTGCCTCCTACGAGCAGTACTTC CASSLGVASYEQYF
. TRBJ1-2 . TRBV27 TGTGCCAGCAGTCCAATCCCCGCCGGGGACTATGGCTACACCTTC CASSPIPAGDYGYTF
. TRBJ2-2 TRBD2 TRBV4-1 TGCGCCAGCAGCCCTCCGGGACTAGCGGGAGACGGGGAGCTGTTTTTT CASSPPGLAGDGELFF